This T cell receptor (beta chain) was sequenced for a study of shared clonotypes between healthy human individuals. Regarding the study as a whole: Generally, estimated richness proved larger in naive subsets than it did in memory subsets.

As to this clone: The antigen is unknown.

Losses at the gene ends were 1 base for V and 2 bases for J; bases not matched to a gene: 3. The CDR3 covers 16 residues. The V gene's germline CDR1 is SGHAT and CDR2 FQDESV (reference sequence). Data came from immunoSEQ multiplex PCR; TCRdb stores just in-frame clones and leaves some out. The table shows more than 2,000,000 clones, with approximately 93% occurring only once. The J gene is TRBJ2-3, the V gene TRBV11-1, with 10 bases identical to TRBD2. Sequences were obtained from naive CD4+ T cells from PBMCs. Documented subset: CD45RA+ positively selected. This clonotype was obtained from a man aged 18 to 30 in good health. Some clones in this sample may be carry-over from other donors' samples. The CDR3: CASSLGTSGFTDTQYF. CDR3 in DNA: TGTGCCAGCAGCTTAGGGACTAGCGGTTTCACAGATACGCAGTATTTT.